The sequence of this T cell receptor beta chain was determined in a study of T-cell memory formation after mild COVID-19. The overall study: TCR clusters were mostly donor specific. Overall study results and limits: Among CD4+ contracting clones, most were CM and EM, and CD8+ ones EMRA. Clones shrinking from day 15 to 85 showed even CD4/CD8 mixes; later expanders tilted CD4+.

Germline V CDR1 and CDR2: SGHAT, FQNNGV. The CDR3 runs to 16 residues. J lost 2 bases, V lost 4 bases, and 8 bases had no gene match. This clonotype showed up just a few times. Its antigen is still unknown. 5'RACE, which relied on constant-segment primers, yielded TCR alpha and TCR beta cDNA libraries carrying sample barcodes and UMIs. Each CDR3 protein is one row after TCRdb ran MiXCR on the 5' RACE reads. Of 150,000 to 200,000 distinct CDR3 sequences in the sample, around 10% were seen once. The sequence was obtained from a man between 18 and 35 years old who had mild COVID-19 (a few samples of this study predate the infection). Cell type and time point are not known. The sequenced sample consisted of PBMCs or a T cell subset sorted from them (not recorded which). V is TRBV11-2 and J is TRBJ2-5; 9 bases align to TRBD1. As DNA, the CDR3 is TGTGCCAGCAGCTCACCCGGGACAGGGAAACAAGAGACCCAGTACTTC. Residues: CASSSPGTGKQETQYF.